Below, 9 T cell receptor beta chains from the same sample are listed, as sequenced in a study of cytomegalovirus exposure and HLA in healthy donors. PCR employed 60 Vbeta and 13 Jbeta primers. This table comes from immunoSEQ multiplex PCR, and its TCRdb copy is limited to in-frame clones, with some not included. Of 150,000 or so clones in the sample, about 74% were seen once. The sequencing input was PBMCs. These receptors were collected from a male donor in good health and CMV-seronegative.

The chain recombines TRBV27 with TRBJ2-7, with 7 positions matching TRBD1. The CDR3 is made up of 13 amino acids. Per the germline V gene, CDR1 is MNHEY and CDR2 is SMNVEV (reference sequence). After removal of 5 bases from V and 7 bases from J, the junction contained 8 bases not matched to a gene. The CDR3 DNA reads TGTGCCAGCAGTCCGTTAAGACAGGGAGAGCAGTACTTC. Translated: CASSPLRQGEQYF.

The J gene is TRBJ1-1, the V gene TRBV10-3, with 12 bases lining up with TRBD1. The CDR3 extends over 16 amino acids. Per germline, CDR1 ENHRY and CDR2 SYGVKD. Trimming at V came to 3 bases and at J to 5 bases, leaving 7 bases not matched to a gene. CDR3 amino acids: CAISEPPGQGATEAFF. The CDR3 bases are TGTGCCATCAGTGAACCCCCGGGACAGGGGGCGACTGAAGCTTTCTTT.

This chain uses TRBV11-1 with TRBJ2-7; TRBD1 might be the D (5 bases). The CDR3 is 14 residues long. Looked up from germline, CDR1 is SGHAT and CDR2 is FQDESV (reference sequence). V was cut by 5 bases and J by 2 bases, with 13 bases left in between. The CDR3: CASSPVGQAYEQYF. The CDR3 DNA reads TGTGCCAGCAGCCCCGTGGGGCAAGCCTACGAGCAGTACTTC.

CDR3 DNA: TGTGCCAGCAGCCCCGGCGGTGGGACAGGGTACTATGGCTACACCTTC. The encoded protein is CASSPGGGTGYYGYTF. The chain couples TRBV11-2 to TRBJ1-2; 9 bases line up with TRBD1. Germline V gene sequence: CDR1 SGHAT, CDR2 FQNNGV. The CDR3 covers 16 residues. Trimming took 5 bases from V and 3 from J; bases not matched to a gene: 10.

The J gene is TRBJ1-1, the V gene TRBV6-6; D possibly corresponds to TRBD1 (5 bases). The germline gives CDR1 MNHNY, CDR2 SVGAGI (reference sequence). The V end lost 7 bases, the J end lost 7 bases, and 19 bases lay between the germline ends. The length of the CDR3 is 14 residues. The CDR3 coding sequence is TGTGCCAGCACCCGGCGGGGGGGACCTTATGAAGCTTTCTTT. It yields the protein CASTRRGGPYEAFF.

The V and J genes are TRBV5-6 and TRBJ2-7; possibly TRBD2 for D (6 bases). The CDR3 is 12 amino acids. The germline gives CDR1 SGHDT, CDR2 YYEEEE. V was shortened by 1 base and J by 6 bases, with 8 bases between the two germline ends. The CDR3 sequence: CASSLSGGEQYF. The CDR3 DNA reads TGTGCCAGCAGCTTGTCCGGGGGCGAGCAGTACTTC.

The genes are TRBV5-1 and TRBJ1-3; D possibly corresponds to TRBD1 (5 bases). V lost 3 bases to trimming and J lost 5 bases, with 15 bases between them. From germline, CDR1 is SGHRS and CDR2 YFSETQ. The CDR3 has 15 amino acids. The CDR3 sequence is CASSSEGLLRNTIYF. The CDR3 DNA follows: TGCGCCAGCAGCTCAGAGGGACTCCTTCGAAACACCATATATTTT. The whole variable domain, remainder taken from reference TRBV5-1 and TRBJ1-3, is KAGVTQTPRYLIKTRGQQVTLSCSPISGHRSVSWYQQTPGQGLQFLFEYFSETQRNKGNFPGRFSGRQFSNSRSEMNVSTLELGDSALYLCASSSEGLLRNTIYFGEGSWLTVV.

V usage is TRBV7-9 and J usage is TRBJ2-7; TRBD1 agrees at 9 bases. CDR1 SEHNR and CDR2 FQNEAQ come from the germline V gene (reference sequence). V gave up 3 bases and J gave up 2 bases; unmatched junction bases: 8. This CDR3 has 16 amino acids. The CDR3 DNA sequence: TGTGCCAGCAGCTTGGGATCCGGGACAGGGACCTACGAGCAGTACTTC. Translated: CASSLGSGTGTYEQYF.

The CDR3 DNA reads TGCGCCAGCAGCCAAACTCAGCCAGGGGGCGCGGTCTATGGCTACACCTTC. This sequence encodes CASSQTQPGGAVYGYTF. This rearrangement joins TRBV4-1 to TRBJ1-2, with 8 bases fitting TRBD1. This CDR3 is built from 17 residues. V lost 2 bases, J lost 4 bases, and 12 bases stayed unmatched. Germline V gives CDR1 MGHRA, CDR2 YSYEKL.